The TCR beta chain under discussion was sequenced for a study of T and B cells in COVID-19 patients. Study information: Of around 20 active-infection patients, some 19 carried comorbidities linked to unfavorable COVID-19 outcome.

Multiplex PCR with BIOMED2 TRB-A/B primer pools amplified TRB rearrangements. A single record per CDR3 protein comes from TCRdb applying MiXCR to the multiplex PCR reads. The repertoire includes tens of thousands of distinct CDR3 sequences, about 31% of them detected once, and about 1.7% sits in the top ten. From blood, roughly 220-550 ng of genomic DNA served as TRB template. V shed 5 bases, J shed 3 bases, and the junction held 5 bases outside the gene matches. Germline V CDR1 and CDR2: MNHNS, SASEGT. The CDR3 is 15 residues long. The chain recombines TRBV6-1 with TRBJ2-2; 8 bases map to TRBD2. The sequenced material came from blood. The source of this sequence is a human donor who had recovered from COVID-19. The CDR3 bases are TGTGCCAGCAGTAAAGTACTAGCGGACACCGGGGAGCTGTTTTTT. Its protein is CASSKVLADTGELFF.